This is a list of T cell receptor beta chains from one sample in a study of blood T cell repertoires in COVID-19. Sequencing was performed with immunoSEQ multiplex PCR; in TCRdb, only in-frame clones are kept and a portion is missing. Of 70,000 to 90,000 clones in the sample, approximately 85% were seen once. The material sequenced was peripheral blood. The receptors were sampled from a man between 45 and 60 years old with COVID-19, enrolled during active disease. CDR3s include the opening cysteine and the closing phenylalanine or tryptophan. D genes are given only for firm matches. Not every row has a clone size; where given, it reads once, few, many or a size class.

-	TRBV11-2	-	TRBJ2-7	TGTGCCAGCAGCGGTAGGGGTTTGGGGGAGCAGTACTTC	CASSGRGLGEQYF
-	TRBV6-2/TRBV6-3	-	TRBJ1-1	TGTGCCAGCAGTGGAGCAAGGGAGGCTTTCTTT	CASSGAREAFF
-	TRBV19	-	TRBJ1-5	TGTGCCAGTAGTATGGGGGGGGGTGGTCAGCCCCAGCATTTT	CASSMGGGGQPQHF
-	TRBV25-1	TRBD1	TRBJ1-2	TGTGCCAGCTCGGACAGGGGGGCCACTAACTATGGCTACACCTTC	CASSDRGATNYGYTF
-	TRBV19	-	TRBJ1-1	TGTGCCAGTAGTATAAGGCCGGGAACCACTGAAGCTTTCTTT	CASSIRPGTTEAFF
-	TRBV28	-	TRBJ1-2	TGTGCCAGCAGTTCCACAGTATATGGCTACACCTTC	CASSSTVYGYTF
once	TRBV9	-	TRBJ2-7	TGTGCCAGCAGCCGTGGAGTCGAGCAGTACTTC	CASSRGVEQYF
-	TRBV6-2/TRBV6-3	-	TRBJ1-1	TGTGCCAGCAGCAAAGGGGCTGAAGCTTTCTTT	CASSKGAEAFF
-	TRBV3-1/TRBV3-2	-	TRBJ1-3	TGTGCCAGCAGCCAAGATAGCGGGCTGGGTGGAAACACCATATATTTT	CASSQDSGLGGNTIYF
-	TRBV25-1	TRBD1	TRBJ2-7	TGTGCCAGCCGAGACAGGGGCTCCTACGAGCAGTACTTC	CASRDRGSYEQYF
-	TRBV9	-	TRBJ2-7	TGTGCCAGCAGCGTAGGTCCGGCAGCGGGCCACGAGCAGTACTTC	CASSVGPAAGHEQYF
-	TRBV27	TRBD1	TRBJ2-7	TGTGCCAGCAGTAAAAGCAGGGGGAAAGGCTACGAGCAGTACTTC	CASSKSRGKGYEQYF
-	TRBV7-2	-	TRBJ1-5	TGTGCCAGTGCTGACACACGCAATCAGCCCCAGCATTTT	CASADTRNQPQHF
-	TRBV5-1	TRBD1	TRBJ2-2	TGCGCCAGCAGCCGGGACAGGGCAAACACCGGGGAGCTGTTTTTT	CASSRDRANTGELFF
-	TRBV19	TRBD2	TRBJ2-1	TGTGCCAGTAGTATAGCTAGGACTAGCCCCTCACGGGATGAGCAGTTCTTC	CASSIARTSPSRDEQFF
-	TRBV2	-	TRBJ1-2	TGTGCCAGCAGTGGGGCCTCTGGTGGAAACTATGGCTACACCTTC	CASSGASGGNYGYTF